Listed below are T cell receptor beta chains from one sample, sequenced in a study of neurological immune-mediated disorders. TCRdb re-derived calls from the 5' RACE reads in MiXCR, one entry per CDR3 protein. Among approximately 60,000 distinct CDR3 sequences listed, roughly 3.2% were seen once. Sequencing input: PBMCs. Every receptor here comes from a woman under 40 with multiple sclerosis. The CDR3 runs from the conserved cysteine through the conserved F or W. Each record gives: CDR3 protein, CDR3 DNA, clone size, D gene, V gene, J gene. D genes are given only for firm matches. Size is stated for part of the rows, as once, few or many counts, or as a class when the clone is expanded.

cdr3_aa: CAISESILGQGNYGYTF
cdr3_nt: TGTGCCATCAGTGAGTCGATTTTGGGACAGGGAAACTATGGCTACACCTTC
clone_size: many
d_call: TRBD1
v_call: TRBV10-3
j_call: TRBJ1-2

cdr3_aa: CASSQASTELNYGYTF
cdr3_nt: TGTGCCAGCAGCCAAGCCTCGACAGAACTGAACTATGGCTACACCTTC
clone_size: many
d_call: NA
v_call: TRBV3-1
j_call: TRBJ1-2

cdr3_aa: CSASFGDTEAFF
cdr3_nt: TGCAGTGCTAGCTTTGGGGACACTGAAGCTTTCTTT
clone_size: many
d_call: NA
v_call: TRBV20-1
j_call: TRBJ1-1

cdr3_aa: CASSPQVPQETQYF
cdr3_nt: TGTGCCAGCAGCCCCCAAGTCCCTCAAGAGACCCAGTACTTC
clone_size: many
d_call: NA
v_call: TRBV27
j_call: TRBJ2-5

cdr3_aa: CASSYSDRYSPLHF
cdr3_nt: TGTGCCAGCAGTTACTCAGACAGATATTCACCCCTCCACTTT
clone_size: many
d_call: NA
v_call: TRBV6-5
j_call: TRBJ1-6

cdr3_aa: CSASGRAGTTEAFF
cdr3_nt: TGCAGTGCTAGTGGCCGCGCAGGGACCACTGAAGCTTTCTTT
clone_size: many
d_call: NA
v_call: TRBV20-1
j_call: TRBJ1-1

cdr3_aa: CASSPNAPPEKLFF
cdr3_nt: TGTGCCAGCAGTCCAAATGCCCCGCCTGAAAAACTGTTTTTT
clone_size: many
d_call: NA
v_call: TRBV2
j_call: TRBJ1-4

cdr3_aa: CASSALGTSYNEQFF
cdr3_nt: TGTGCCAGCAGCGCCCTAGGTACTTCCTACAATGAGCAGTTCTTC
clone_size: many
d_call: NA
v_call: TRBV9
j_call: TRBJ2-1

cdr3_aa: CASSLLIGGSSYEQYF
cdr3_nt: TGCGCCAGCAGCTTGTTGATCGGGGGGAGCTCCTACGAGCAGTACTTC
clone_size: many
d_call: TRBD2
v_call: TRBV5-1
j_call: TRBJ2-7

cdr3_aa: CSVDDRGQTQYF
cdr3_nt: TGCAGCGTTGACGACAGGGGTCAGACCCAGTACTTC
clone_size: many
d_call: TRBD1
v_call: TRBV29-1
j_call: TRBJ2-5

cdr3_aa: CASSTRLQESKGYTF
cdr3_nt: TGTGCCAGCAGCACGCGACTACAGGAGTCGAAAGGCTACACCTTC
clone_size: many
d_call: NA
v_call: TRBV4-2
j_call: TRBJ1-2

cdr3_aa: CSVGISEAFF
cdr3_nt: TGCAGCGTTGGGATATCTGAAGCTTTCTTT
clone_size: medium-sized
d_call: NA
v_call: TRBV29-1
j_call: TRBJ1-1

cdr3_aa: CSARDGGYRGTPYEQYF
cdr3_nt: TGCAGTGCTAGAGACGGGGGATACAGGGGGACTCCCTACGAGCAGTACTTC
clone_size: many
d_call: TRBD1
v_call: TRBV20-1
j_call: TRBJ2-7

cdr3_aa: CASSFTSTGDPYNEQFF
cdr3_nt: TGTGCCAGCAGCTTCACGTCGACGGGGGATCCCTACAATGAGCAGTTCTTC
clone_size: many
d_call: NA
v_call: TRBV7-8
j_call: TRBJ2-1

cdr3_aa: CASSVALSGAETQYF
cdr3_nt: TGTGCCAGCAGCGTAGCGCTGAGTGGGGCGGAGACCCAGTACTTC
clone_size: many
d_call: NA
v_call: TRBV9
j_call: TRBJ2-5

cdr3_aa: CSAVGLYNEQFF
cdr3_nt: TGCAGTGCTGTGGGCCTATACAATGAGCAGTTCTTC
clone_size: few
d_call: NA
v_call: TRBV20-1
j_call: TRBJ2-1

cdr3_aa: CASSVSQQTEAFF
cdr3_nt: TGTGCCAGCAGTGTCTCACAGCAGACTGAAGCTTTCTTT
clone_size: many
d_call: NA
v_call: TRBV6-4
j_call: TRBJ1-1

cdr3_aa: CASSLLGIVGGETQYF
cdr3_nt: TGCGCCAGCAGCCTCCTGGGTATAGTAGGGGGAGAGACCCAGTACTTC
clone_size: many
d_call: NA
v_call: TRBV5-1
j_call: TRBJ2-5

cdr3_aa: CASSAGTSFLDEQFF
cdr3_nt: TGTGCCAGCAGTGCGGGGACTAGTTTTCTCGATGAGCAGTTCTTC
clone_size: NA
d_call: TRBD2
v_call: TRBV6-4
j_call: TRBJ2-1

cdr3_aa: CASSLGLAGTQYF
cdr3_nt: TGTGCCAGCAGTTTAGGCCTAGCGGGGACCCAGTACTTC
clone_size: many
d_call: TRBD2
v_call: TRBV12-3/TRBV12-4
j_call: TRBJ2-5

cdr3_aa: CASSMDRGRYGYTF
cdr3_nt: TGTGCCAGCAGCATGGACAGAGGTCGCTATGGCTACACCTTC
clone_size: many
d_call: NA
v_call: TRBV5-6
j_call: TRBJ1-2

cdr3_aa: CASSPGTGFYEQYF
cdr3_nt: TGTGCCAGCTCACCCGGGACAGGGTTCTACGAGCAGTACTTC
clone_size: NA
d_call: TRBD1
v_call: TRBV18
j_call: TRBJ2-7

cdr3_aa: CSAATRGSSYEQYF
cdr3_nt: TGCAGCGCCGCCACCCGGGGCAGCTCCTACGAGCAGTACTTC
clone_size: many
d_call: NA
v_call: TRBV29-1
j_call: TRBJ2-7

cdr3_aa: CATSSPPSGRGRQETQYF
cdr3_nt: TGTGCCACCAGCAGTCCCCCTAGCGGGAGGGGTCGGCAAGAGACCCAGTACTTC
clone_size: many
d_call: TRBD2
v_call: TRBV15
j_call: TRBJ2-5

cdr3_aa: CASSVGWSGANVLTF
cdr3_nt: TGTGCCAGCAGCGTAGGCTGGTCTGGGGCCAACGTCCTGACTTTC
clone_size: many
d_call: NA
v_call: TRBV9
j_call: TRBJ2-6

cdr3_aa: CASTFTDTQYF
cdr3_nt: TGTGCCAGCACTTTCACAGATACGCAGTATTTT
clone_size: many
d_call: NA
v_call: TRBV6-1
j_call: TRBJ2-3

cdr3_aa: CASSAGQVYEQYF
cdr3_nt: TGCGCCAGCAGCGCCGGACAGGTCTACGAGCAGTACTTC
clone_size: many
d_call: TRBD1
v_call: TRBV5-1
j_call: TRBJ2-7

cdr3_aa: CASSQDWTVNTEAFF
cdr3_nt: TGCGCCAGCAGCCAAGATTGGACGGTGAACACTGAAGCTTTCTTT
clone_size: many
d_call: NA
v_call: TRBV4-1
j_call: TRBJ1-1

cdr3_aa: CASSETGWRPQHF
cdr3_nt: TGTGCCAGCAGTGAGACAGGCTGGAGGCCCCAGCATTTT
clone_size: many
d_call: NA
v_call: TRBV25-1
j_call: TRBJ1-5

cdr3_aa: CSAIGDGLAFF
cdr3_nt: TGCAGTGCTATTGGGGACGGGTTAGCTTTCTTT
clone_size: many
d_call: NA
v_call: TRBV20-1
j_call: TRBJ1-1

cdr3_aa: CSARERNQPQNF
cdr3_nt: TGCAGTGCTAGAGAAAGGAATCAGCCCCAGAATTTT
clone_size: NA
d_call: NA
v_call: TRBV20-1
j_call: TRBJ1-5

cdr3_aa: CSASLLGGARNEQFF
cdr3_nt: TGCAGTGCCAGCCTCCTCGGGGGGGCTAGGAATGAGCAGTTCTTC
clone_size: many
d_call: TRBD2
v_call: TRBV20-1
j_call: TRBJ2-1

cdr3_aa: CASRLRGAPSDTQYF
cdr3_nt: TGTGCCAGCAGACTGAGGGGGGCCCCCTCAGATACGCAGTATTTT
clone_size: NA
d_call: NA
v_call: TRBV6-5
j_call: TRBJ2-3

cdr3_aa: CASSLAGAGDYGYTF
cdr3_nt: TGTGCCAGCAGCTTAGCTGGCGCAGGAGACTATGGCTACACCTTC
clone_size: many
d_call: NA
v_call: TRBV7-2
j_call: TRBJ1-2

cdr3_aa: CASSQGTHGYTF
cdr3_nt: TGTGCCAGCAGCCAAGGGACTCATGGCTACACCTTC
clone_size: many
d_call: NA
v_call: TRBV5-6
j_call: TRBJ1-2

cdr3_aa: CASSGTGGTEAFF
cdr3_nt: TGTGCCAGCAGTGGGACAGGTGGGACTGAAGCTTTCTTT
clone_size: many
d_call: TRBD1
v_call: TRBV2
j_call: TRBJ1-1

cdr3_aa: CASSETGGGQETQYF
cdr3_nt: TGTGCCAGCAGTGAGACGGGCGGGGGGCAAGAGACCCAGTACTTC
clone_size: many
d_call: TRBD2
v_call: TRBV2
j_call: TRBJ2-5

cdr3_aa: CASTLQTGASEKLFF
cdr3_nt: TGTGCCAGCACCTTACAGACTGGGGCGAGTGAAAAACTGTTTTTT
clone_size: many
d_call: NA
v_call: TRBV6-1
j_call: TRBJ1-4

cdr3_aa: CASSLGGTGSNEQYF
cdr3_nt: TGCGCCAGCAGCTTGGGAGGGACAGGGTCCAACGAGCAGTACTTC
clone_size: many
d_call: TRBD1
v_call: TRBV5-1
j_call: TRBJ2-7

cdr3_aa: CASSYSPSGIGSTDTQYF
cdr3_nt: TGTGCCAGCAGTTACTCCCCATCGGGGATTGGTAGCACAGATACGCAGTATTTT
clone_size: few
d_call: NA
v_call: TRBV6-5
j_call: TRBJ2-3

cdr3_aa: CASSLVNWGRAGTDTQYF
cdr3_nt: TGTGCCAGCAGCTTAGTCAACTGGGGCCGAGCGGGCACAGATACGCAGTATTTT
clone_size: many
d_call: NA
v_call: TRBV7-2
j_call: TRBJ2-3

cdr3_aa: CASSSTSGQSSYNEQFF
cdr3_nt: TGTGCCAGCAGCTCTACCAGCGGCCAGTCCTCCTACAATGAGCAGTTCTTC
clone_size: many
d_call: NA
v_call: TRBV7-9
j_call: TRBJ2-1

cdr3_aa: CASSQGGLAGEQFF
cdr3_nt: TGCGCCAGCAGCCAAGGGGGACTAGCGGGTGAGCAGTTCTTC
clone_size: many
d_call: TRBD2
v_call: TRBV4-3
j_call: TRBJ2-1

cdr3_aa: CASKGQSNQPQNF
cdr3_nt: TGTGCCAGCAAGGGACAAAGCAATCAGCCCCAGAATTTT
clone_size: many
d_call: NA
v_call: TRBV6-6
j_call: TRBJ1-5

cdr3_aa: CATSVDRGLGYEQYF
cdr3_nt: TGTGCCACCAGCGTAGACAGGGGGCTCGGTTACGAGCAGTACTTC
clone_size: many
d_call: TRBD1
v_call: TRBV15
j_call: TRBJ2-7

cdr3_aa: CASSLAVGRAGELFF
cdr3_nt: TGTGCCAGCAGCTTGGCGGTTGGAAGGGCCGGGGAGCTGTTTTTT
clone_size: many
d_call: NA
v_call: TRBV5-5
j_call: TRBJ2-2

cdr3_aa: CASSFFGVAASEGDTQYF
cdr3_nt: TGCGCCAGCAGCTTCTTTGGGGTTGCGGCCTCCGAGGGGGATACGCAGTATTTT
clone_size: many
d_call: NA
v_call: TRBV5-1
j_call: TRBJ2-3

cdr3_aa: CASSLGPSGDYGYTF
cdr3_nt: TGTGCCAGCAGCTTGGGTCCCTCGGGGGACTATGGCTACACCTTC
clone_size: many
d_call: NA
v_call: TRBV7-9
j_call: TRBJ1-2

cdr3_aa: CSARLSVNTEAFF
cdr3_nt: TGCAGTGCTAGACTGTCAGTTAACACTGAAGCTTTCTTT
clone_size: many
d_call: NA
v_call: TRBV20-1
j_call: TRBJ1-1

cdr3_aa: CASSLGVGNQPQHF
cdr3_nt: TGTGCCAGCAGTTTGGGAGTGGGCAATCAGCCCCAGCATTTT
clone_size: many
d_call: NA
v_call: TRBV12-3/TRBV12-4
j_call: TRBJ1-5

cdr3_aa: CASSLGGMNTEAFF
cdr3_nt: TGCGCCAGCAGCTTGGGTGGGATGAACACTGAAGCTTTCTTT
clone_size: many
d_call: NA
v_call: TRBV5-1
j_call: TRBJ1-1

cdr3_aa: CASSQVGGGANTGELFF
cdr3_nt: TGTGCCAGCAGCCAAGTTGGCGGGGGGGCGAACACCGGGGAGCTGTTTTTT
clone_size: many
d_call: TRBD2
v_call: TRBV3-1
j_call: TRBJ2-2

cdr3_aa: CSARDRMTRLDRPLHF
cdr3_nt: TGCAGTGCTAGAGATCGTATGACGCGTTTAGATAGACCCCTCCACTTT
clone_size: few
d_call: NA
v_call: TRBV20-1
j_call: TRBJ1-6

cdr3_aa: CASSRSGTQETQYF
cdr3_nt: TGCGCCAGCAGCCGTTCCGGGACACAAGAGACCCAGTACTTC
clone_size: many
d_call: NA
v_call: TRBV4-1
j_call: TRBJ2-5

cdr3_aa: CASGPPWVTQYF
cdr3_nt: TGTGCCAGCGGTCCCCCCTGGGTTACGCAGTATTTT
clone_size: many
d_call: NA
v_call: TRBV27
j_call: TRBJ2-3